This TCR beta chain is drawn from a study of early T cells in non-severe SARS-CoV-2 infection. Points from the study as a whole: Matching results from VDJdb favored anti-spike CD8 responses, leaving private and CD4 specificities undetected.

TCRdb processed the 5' RACE reads anew with MiXCR; each CDR3 protein has one entry. Here the sample spans roughly 70,000 distinct CDR3 sequences, 13% being singletons. Germline assignment: CDR1 DFQATT and CDR2 SNEGSKA (reference sequence). V was pared by 6 bases and J by 5 bases, with 9 bases of the junction left unmatched. This CDR3 is built from 14 residues. This clonotype was observed at least ten times. Its specificity is unknown. The chain uses TRBV20-1 and TRBJ2-1, with TRBD2 matching 8 bases. Material for sequencing was whole blood. The receptor was derived from an adult who was a healthcare worker with PCR-confirmed SARS-CoV-2 infection or an uninfected control (not recorded which). The CDR3 here is CSAMGGSGNNEQFF. The DNA for the CDR3 is TGCAGTGCCATGGGGGGTAGCGGGAACAATGAGCAGTTCTTC.